The 30 T cell receptor beta chains below were found in one sample sequenced in a study of T-cell memory formation after mild COVID-19. TCRdb reanalysed the 5' RACE reads using MiXCR and keeps one entry per CDR3 protein. The sample has 270,000 or so distinct CDR3 sequences, over 15% seen once; the top ten hold roughly a fifth. What was sequenced was PBMCs or a T cell subset sorted from them (not recorded which). These receptor sequences come from a young man who had mild COVID-19 (a few samples of this study predate the infection). Cell type and time point are not known.

V and J are TRBV6-1 and TRBJ2-7; D gene uncertain. With 6 bases removed from V and 4 bases from J, the gap between germline ends came to 19 bases. CDR1 and CDR2 from the germline V gene are MNHNS and SASEGT. The CDR3 is made up of 15 amino acids. The CDR3 bases are TGTGCCAGCAGGAGGATGGCGGCCGGGTGGTACGAGCAGTACTTC. Amino acids: CASRRMAAGWYEQYF.

This clonotype appeared many times. The V call is TRBV6-5, the J call TRBJ1-1; no definite D call. CDR1 is MNHEY and CDR2 is SVGAGI in the germline V gene. The CDR3 length is 14 residues. Trimming took 2 bases from V and 5 from J, leaving 12 bases between them. CDR3 sequence reads: CASSYRRPGTEAFF. Written as DNA, the CDR3 is TGTGCCAGCAGTTACCGTCGGCCAGGTACTGAAGCTTTCTTT.

The chain uses TRBV28 and TRBJ1-4; 7 bases agree with TRBD1. The CDR3 contains 14 residues. V gave up 7 bases and J gave up 7 bases; unmatched junction bases: 9. Germline loops: CDR1 MDHEN, CDR2 SYDVKM. This CDR3 is CASTSATGPEKLFF. Here the CDR3 DNA reads TGTGCCAGCACCTCAGCGACAGGGCCTGAAAAACTGTTTTTT.

A few counts support this clonotype. The chain links TRBV19 to TRBJ1-5; D remains unclear. Trimming left V 1 base short and J 4 bases short, with 5 bases between. CDR3 length equals 13 residues. Per germline, CDR1 LNHDA and CDR2 SQIVND (reference sequence). CDR3: CASSIVGNQPQHF. Written as DNA, the CDR3 is TGTGCCAGTAGTATAGTGGGTAATCAGCCCCAGCATTTT.

This sequence joins TRBV10-3 and TRBJ2-3; perhaps D is TRBD1 or TRBD2 (6 bases each). CDR3 length: 11 amino acids. Germline CDR1 and CDR2: ENHRY and SYGVKD. Trimming removed 8 bases at V and 5 bases at J, with 8 bases between. This CDR3 is CAIGGQDTQYF. CDR3 DNA: TGTGCCATCGGGGGGCAAGATACGCAGTATTTT.

The chain joins TRBV30 to TRBJ1-3; 7 positions match TRBD1. J gave up 6 bases and V 0 bases, and 5 bases lay outside the gene matches. Germline assignment: CDR1 GTSNPN and CDR2 SVGIG (reference sequence). This CDR3 is 14 amino acids long. The CDR3 region is CAWSVTTGINTIYF. The CDR3 coding sequence is TGTGCCTGGAGTGTAACGACAGGGATAAACACCATATATTTT. The entire variable domain, with the rest obtained from reference TRBV30 and TRBJ1-3, is as follows: SQTIHQWPATLVQPVGSPLSLECTVEGTSNPNLYWYRQAAGRGLQLLFYSVGIGQISSEVPQNLSASRPQDRQFILSSKKLLLSDSGFYLCAWSVTTGINTIYFGEGSWLTVV.

The rearrangement links TRBV5-6 to TRBJ2-3, with TRBD1 matching over 9 bases. Germline V gene sequence: CDR1 SGHDT, CDR2 YYEEEE. The length of the CDR3 is 13 residues. V shed 3 bases and J 5 bases; nucleotides not matched to a gene: 1. CDR3 DNA: TGTGCCAGCAGCTGGGGACAGGGAGATACGCAGTATTTT. It codes for CASSWGQGDTQYF.

In its sample, this clonotype was seen a few times. J is TRBJ2-7 and V is TRBV19, with D hard to call. The CDR3 is 12 residues long. Germline V CDR1 and CDR2: LNHDA, SQIVND (reference sequence). V gave up 5 bases and J gave up 3 bases, with 8 bases separating them. The CDR3 DNA reads as TGTGCCAGTAGTCAAGGGTTCTACGAGCAGTACTTC. It codes for CASSQGFYEQYF.

The sample holds many counts of this clonotype. The chain has TRBV5-1 and TRBJ1-6, with TRBD1 identical over 8 bases. Losses at the gene ends were 0 bases for V and 12 bases for J; bases not matched to a gene: 2. The CDR3 totals 13 residues. Germline V lookup: CDR1 SGHRS, CDR2 YFSETQ. CDR3 region: CASSLEQGEPLHF. CDR3 bases: TGCGCCAGCAGCTTGGAACAGGGGGAACCCCTCCACTTT.

The gene calls are TRBV28 and TRBJ1-2, with a weak D call TRBD1 (5 bases). Trimming stripped 7 bases from V and 5 bases from J, with 14 bases between. CDR1 is MDHEN and CDR2 is SYDVKM in the germline V gene. CDR3 length: 13 residues. The CDR3 DNA reads TGTGCCAGCACCCCGGGACCGCTTTATGGCTACACCTTC. It is translated as CASTPGPLYGYTF.

The CDR3 nucleotides read TGCAGCGGGTCTGAGTCGGATTTGAACACTGAAGCTTTCTTT. Translating it yields CSGSESDLNTEAFF. This chain joins TRBV29-1 and TRBJ1-1, with unresolved D. V lost 7 bases and J lost 0, with 15 bases in between. The V gene's germline CDR1 is SQVTM and CDR2 ANQGSEA. The length of the CDR3 is 14 residues.

J is TRBJ1-6 and V is TRBV20-1; a weak D match, TRBD1 (5 bases). V was clipped by 7 bases and J by 10 bases, with 17 bases between them. The CDR3 covers 13 residues. From germline, CDR1 is DFQATT and CDR2 SNEGSKA (reference sequence). This CDR3 is CSVRGSVESPLHF. CDR3 nucleotide sequence: TGCAGTGTTCGGGGGTCGGTAGAATCACCCCTCCACTTT.

This CDR3 is CASSDNVRGSFPDTQYF. The CDR3 DNA reads TGTGCCAGCAGCGATAACGTAAGGGGCTCCTTTCCAGATACGCAGTATTTT. The chain couples TRBV7-3 to TRBJ2-3; tentative D call: TRBD1 (5 bases). Trimming left V 5 bases short and J 4 bases short, with 22 bases between. There are 17 residues in the CDR3. CDR1 is SGHTA, CDR2 FQGTGA, per germline.

This clonotype was counted a few times. V gene TRBV10-3 combines with J gene TRBJ2-7; 7 nucleotides match TRBD2. The germline V gene encodes CDR1 ENHRY and CDR2 SYGVKD. J lost 6 bases, V lost 6 bases, and 5 bases had no gene match. The CDR3 runs 12 residues. DNA of the CDR3: TGTGCCATCAGGGCCAGGGAGGGCGAGCAGTACTTC. Protein sequence: CAIRAREGEQYF.

V gene TRBV12-3 or TRBV12-4 combines with J gene TRBJ2-3; 8 nucleotides match TRBD2. V dropped 6 bases and J dropped 6; count of bases not matched to a gene: 11. The CDR3 contains 15 residues. CDR3 nucleotides: TGTGCCAGCAGCCCGGCCGTCCGGGGGGGGGATACGCAGTATTTT. It codes for CASSPAVRGGDTQYF.

The rearrangement uses TRBV7-9 and TRBJ2-6; a possible D gene is TRBD1 (6 bases). This CDR3 has 17 residues. Looked up from germline, CDR1 is SEHNR and CDR2 is FQNEAQ (reference sequence). The V and J ends lost 4 bases and 0 bases respectively, with 13 bases between them. The CDR3 DNA reads as TGTGCCAGCAGCTGGGACACCGCGAGCTCTGGGGCCAACGTCCTGACTTTC. Amino acid sequence: CASSWDTASSGANVLTF.

At least ten counts were recorded for this clonotype. J is TRBJ1-2 and V is TRBV12-3 or TRBV12-4, with TRBD1 as a possible D gene (5 bases). V was clipped by 3 bases and J by 4 bases, with 9 bases between them. The CDR3 totals 13 residues. CDR3 in amino acids: CASSFSGLYGYTF. CDR3 bases: TGTGCCAGCAGTTTCTCAGGGCTCTATGGCTACACCTTC.

The V gene is TRBV4-1, the J gene TRBJ2-5; a possible D gene is TRBD2 (6 bases). CDR3 length: 14 residues. Trimming shortened V by 3 bases and J by 7 bases, and 15 bases separated the two germline ends. Germline values: CDR1 MGHRA, CDR2 YSYEKL. The CDR3 sequence: CASSHWEDPGTQYF. The CDR3 nucleotides are TGCGCCAGCAGCCACTGGGAGGACCCGGGGACCCAGTACTTC.

The chain combines TRBV7-8 with TRBJ2-1; tentative D call: TRBD2 (7 bases). The germline V gene encodes CDR1 SGHVS and CDR2 FQNEAQ. CDR3 length: 16 amino acids. Trimming pared 6 bases from V and 5 bases from J, leaving 20 bases between. CDR3 protein: CASSLGGEYMDNEQFF. The CDR3 DNA follows: TGTGCCAGCAGTCTAGGGGGGGAATACATGGACAATGAGCAGTTCTTC.

This rearrangement joins TRBV30 to TRBJ2-3, with a weak D call TRBD2 (6 bases). Germline-derived CDR1 and CDR2 are GTSNPN and SVGIG (reference sequence). The germline V and J ends were trimmed by 5 bases and 6 bases, with 15 bases remaining between them. The CDR3 contains 13 residues. The CDR3 bases are TGTGCCTGGGGCGCAGGAGGGGCGGATACGCAGTATTTT. This encodes CAWGAGGADTQYF.

The rearrangement joins TRBV7-9 to TRBJ2-1; the D is unclear. The CDR3 is 12 amino acids. The ends were cut back, 5 bases at V and 5 bases at J, with 7 bases in the middle. The germline CDR1 and CDR2 sequences are SEHNR and FQNEAQ (reference sequence). The CDR3 loop reads CASSHSDNEQFF. The CDR3 region has the DNA TGTGCCAGCAGCCACTCTGACAATGAGCAGTTCTTC.

The table lists this clonotype with a few counts. The J gene is TRBJ2-3, the V gene TRBV7-9; D is uncertain. The CDR3 is made up of 15 amino acids. Trimming removed 8 bases from V and 0 bases from J, with 15 bases in between. CDR1 is SEHNR, CDR2 FQNEAQ, per germline (reference sequence). The CDR3 here is CASHPTGSSTDTQYF. The CDR3 DNA sequence: TGTGCCAGCCATCCGACCGGCTCTAGCACAGATACGCAGTATTTT.

The rearrangement uses TRBV20-1 and TRBJ2-5; D remains ambiguous. In germline, CDR1 is DFQATT, CDR2 SNEGSKA (reference sequence). V shed 0 bases and J shed 4 bases, with 6 bases lying between them. The CDR3 runs 12 residues. CDR3 in amino acids: CSARDTPETQYF. The CDR3 DNA follows: TGCAGTGCTAGAGATACGCCAGAGACCCAGTACTTC.

J is TRBJ2-2 and V is TRBV11-1; unclear D gene. Germline V gives CDR1 SGHAT, CDR2 FQDESV (reference sequence). This CDR3 has 14 amino acids. V lost 1 base, J lost 4 bases, and 7 bases lay in between. CDR3 residues: CASSLGRSTGELFF. As DNA, the CDR3 is TGTGCCAGCAGCTTAGGCAGGAGCACCGGGGAGCTGTTTTTT.

This clonotype was recorded a few times. CDR3 bases: TGTGCCAGCAGCCTGGAACCGGGACTCAGAGGTTCACCCCTCCACTTT. It yields the protein CASSLEPGLRGSPLHF. The chain combines TRBV12-3 or TRBV12-4 with TRBJ1-6; TRBD1 might be the D (5 bases). The CDR3 covers 16 residues. Trimming left V 6 bases short and J 9 bases short, with 21 bases between.

The rearrangement uses TRBV29-1 and TRBJ1-1; D ambiguous. V was shortened by 7 bases and J by 0 bases, with 12 bases between the two germline ends. Germline V gene sequence: CDR1 SQVTM, CDR2 ANQGSEA. The CDR3 is made up of 13 amino acids. As DNA, the CDR3 is TGCAGCGGGAAAAGGTTAATGAACACTGAAGCTTTCTTT. Its protein product is CSGKRLMNTEAFF. The full variable domain, completed using reference TRBV29-1 and TRBJ1-1, is SAVISQKPSRDICQRGTSLTIQCQVDSQVTMMFWYRQQPGQSLTLIATANQGSEATYESGFVIDKFPISRPNLTFSTLTVSNMSPEDSSIYLCSGKRLMNTEAFFGQGTRLTVV.

The J gene is TRBJ1-1, the V gene TRBV7-9; D uncertain. Trimming removed 3 bases from V and 6 bases from J, with 8 bases in between. The CDR3 consists of 12 residues. The V gene's germline CDR1 is SEHNR and CDR2 FQNEAQ (reference sequence). The CDR3 DNA reads as TGTGCCAGCAGCTTCATGCGAGCTGAAGCTTTCTTT. Protein product: CASSFMRAEAFF.

Ten or more counts support this clonotype. The chain combines TRBV28 with TRBJ2-4, with 9 bases aligning to TRBD2. Germline values: CDR1 MDHEN, CDR2 SYDVKM. V gave up 6 bases and J gave up 6 bases; unmatched junction bases: 6. This CDR3 is 14 amino acids long. The chain's CDR3 is CASRSSGVGNIQYF. CDR3 DNA: TGTGCCAGCAGGTCTAGCGGGGTAGGAAACATTCAGTACTTC.

This sequence joins TRBV5-1 and TRBJ1-5; TRBD1 is a possible D gene (5 bases). Trimming pared 4 bases from V and 0 bases from J, leaving 11 bases between. This CDR3 contains 15 residues. Per germline, CDR1 SGHRS and CDR2 YFSETQ. CDR3 protein: CASSKAGGSNQPQHF. CDR3 nucleotide sequence: TGCGCCAGCAGCAAGGCGGGGGGTAGCAATCAGCCCCAGCATTTT.

The rearrangement uses TRBV11-2 and TRBJ2-2, with D uncertain. The CDR3 has 14 residues. The ends were cut back, 5 bases at V and 5 bases at J, with 12 bases in the middle. Germline V gene lookup returns CDR1 SGHAT and CDR2 FQNNGV. CDR3 residues: CASSRPDRTGELFF. CDR3 coding DNA: TGTGCCAGCAGCCGACCCGATAGGACCGGGGAGCTGTTTTTT.